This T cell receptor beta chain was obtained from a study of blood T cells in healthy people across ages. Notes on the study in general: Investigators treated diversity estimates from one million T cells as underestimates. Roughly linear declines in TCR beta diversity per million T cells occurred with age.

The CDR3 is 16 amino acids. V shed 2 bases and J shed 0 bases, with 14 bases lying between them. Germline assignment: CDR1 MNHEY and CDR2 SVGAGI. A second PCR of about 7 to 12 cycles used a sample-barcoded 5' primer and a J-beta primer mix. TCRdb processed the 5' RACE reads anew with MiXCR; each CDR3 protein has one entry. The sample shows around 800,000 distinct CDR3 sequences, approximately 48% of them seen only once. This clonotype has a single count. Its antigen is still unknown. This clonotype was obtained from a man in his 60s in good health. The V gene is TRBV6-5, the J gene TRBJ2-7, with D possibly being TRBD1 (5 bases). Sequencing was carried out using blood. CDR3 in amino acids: CASSYDRWGSSYEQYF. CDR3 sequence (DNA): TGTGCCAGCAGTTACGACCGATGGGGCAGCTCCTACGAGCAGTACTTC.